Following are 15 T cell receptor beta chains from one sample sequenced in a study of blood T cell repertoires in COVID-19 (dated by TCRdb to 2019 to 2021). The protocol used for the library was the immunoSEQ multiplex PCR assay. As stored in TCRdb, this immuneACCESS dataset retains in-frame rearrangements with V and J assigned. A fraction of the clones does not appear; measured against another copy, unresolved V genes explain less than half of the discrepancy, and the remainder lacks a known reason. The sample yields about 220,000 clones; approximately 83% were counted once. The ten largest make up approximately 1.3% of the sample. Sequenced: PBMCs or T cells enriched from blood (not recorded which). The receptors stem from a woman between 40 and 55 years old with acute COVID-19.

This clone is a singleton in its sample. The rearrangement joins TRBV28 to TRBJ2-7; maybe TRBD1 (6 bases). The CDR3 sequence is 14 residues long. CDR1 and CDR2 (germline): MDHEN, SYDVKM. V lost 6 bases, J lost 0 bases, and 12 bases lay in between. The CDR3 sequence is CASRSGVISYEQYF. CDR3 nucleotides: TGTGCCAGCAGGTCAGGGGTGATCTCCTACGAGCAGTACTTC.

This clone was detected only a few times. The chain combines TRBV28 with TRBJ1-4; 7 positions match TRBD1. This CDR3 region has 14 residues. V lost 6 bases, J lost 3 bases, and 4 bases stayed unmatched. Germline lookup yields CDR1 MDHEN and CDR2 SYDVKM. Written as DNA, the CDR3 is TGTGCCAGCAGCGGACAGGTTGCTAATGAAAAACTGTTTTTT. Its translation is CASSGQVANEKLFF. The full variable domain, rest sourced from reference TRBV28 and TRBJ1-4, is DVKVTQSSRYLVKRTGEKVFLECVQDMDHENMFWYRQDPGLGLRLIYFSYDVKMKEKGDIPEGYSVSREKKERFSLILESASTNQTSMYLCASSGQVANEKLFFGSGTQLSVL.

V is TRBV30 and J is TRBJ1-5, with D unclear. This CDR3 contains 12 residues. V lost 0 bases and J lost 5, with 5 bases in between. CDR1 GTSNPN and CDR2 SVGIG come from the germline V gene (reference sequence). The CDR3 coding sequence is TGTGCCTGGAGTGTCGGTGATCAGCCCCAGCATTTT. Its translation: CAWSVGDQPQHF.

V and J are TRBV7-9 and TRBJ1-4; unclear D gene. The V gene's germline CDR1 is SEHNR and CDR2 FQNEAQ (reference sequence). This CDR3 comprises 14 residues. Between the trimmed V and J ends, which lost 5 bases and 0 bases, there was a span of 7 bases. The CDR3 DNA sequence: TGTGCCAGCAGCACACCCACAACTAATGAAAAACTGTTTTTT. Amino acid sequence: CASSTPTTNEKLFF.

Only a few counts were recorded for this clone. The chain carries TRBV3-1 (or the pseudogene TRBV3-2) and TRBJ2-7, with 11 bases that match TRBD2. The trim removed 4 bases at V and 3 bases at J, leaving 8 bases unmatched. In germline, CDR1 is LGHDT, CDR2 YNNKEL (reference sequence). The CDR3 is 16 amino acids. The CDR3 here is CASSPTSLAGVYEQYF. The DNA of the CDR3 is TGTGCCAGCAGCCCTACCTCACTAGCGGGGGTCTACGAGCAGTACTTC.

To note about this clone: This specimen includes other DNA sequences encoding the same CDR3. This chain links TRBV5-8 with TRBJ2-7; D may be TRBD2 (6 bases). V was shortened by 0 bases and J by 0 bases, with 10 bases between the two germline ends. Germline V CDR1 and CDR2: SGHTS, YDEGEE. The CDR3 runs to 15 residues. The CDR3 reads CASSLGQGLSYEQYF. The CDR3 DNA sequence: TGTGCCAGCAGCTTGGGCCAGGGACTCTCCTACGAGCAGTACTTC.

This chain's CDR3 is CSVGRGAGDGNEQFF. In DNA form, the CDR3 reads TGCAGCGTTGGCCGTGGGGCGGGAGATGGCAATGAGCAGTTCTTC. V gene TRBV29-1 combines with J gene TRBJ2-1; the match to TRBD2 covers 7 bases. The CDR3 length is 15 residues. Germline loops: CDR1 SQVTM, CDR2 ANQGSEA. V was pared by 4 bases and J by 6 bases, with 12 bases of the junction left unmatched.

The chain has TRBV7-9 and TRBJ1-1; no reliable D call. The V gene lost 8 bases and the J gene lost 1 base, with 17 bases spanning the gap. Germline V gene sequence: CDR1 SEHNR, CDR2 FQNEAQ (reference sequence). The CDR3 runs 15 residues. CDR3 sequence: CASGENQEGNTEAFF. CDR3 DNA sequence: TGTGCCAGCGGAGAGAACCAAGAGGGGAACACTGAAGCTTTCTTT.

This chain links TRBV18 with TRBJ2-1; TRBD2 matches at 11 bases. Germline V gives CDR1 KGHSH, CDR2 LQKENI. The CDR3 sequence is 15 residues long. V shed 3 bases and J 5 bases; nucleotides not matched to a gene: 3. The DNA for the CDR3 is TGTGCCAGCTCACCCCTAGCGGGGGGCCACAATGAGCAGTTCTTC. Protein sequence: CASSPLAGGHNEQFF.

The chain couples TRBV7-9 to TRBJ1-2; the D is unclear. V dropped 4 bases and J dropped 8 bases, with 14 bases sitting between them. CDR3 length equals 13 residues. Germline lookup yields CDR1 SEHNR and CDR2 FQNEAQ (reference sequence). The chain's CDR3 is CASSYPRGVGYTF. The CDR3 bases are TGTGCCAGCAGCTACCCCCGAGGAGTAGGCTACACCTTC. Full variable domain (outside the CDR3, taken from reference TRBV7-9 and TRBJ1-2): DTGVSQNPRHKITKRGQNVTFRCDPISEHNRLYWYRQTLGQGPEFLTYFQNEAQLEKSRLLSDRFSAERPKGSFSTLEIQRTEQGDSAMYLCASSYPRGVGYTFGSGTRLTVV.

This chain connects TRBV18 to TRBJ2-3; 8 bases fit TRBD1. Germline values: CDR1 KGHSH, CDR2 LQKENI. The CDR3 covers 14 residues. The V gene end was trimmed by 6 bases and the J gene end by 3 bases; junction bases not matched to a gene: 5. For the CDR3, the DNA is TGTGCCAGCTCCGCAGGACAGGGAACAGATACGCAGTATTTT. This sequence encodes CASSAGQGTDTQYF. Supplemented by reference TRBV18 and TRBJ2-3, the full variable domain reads NAGVMQNPRHLVRRRGQEARLRCSPMKGHSHVYWYRQLPEEGLKFMVYLQKENIIDESGMPKERFSAEFPKEGPSILRIQQVVRGDSAAYFCASSAGQGTDTQYFGPGTRLTVL.

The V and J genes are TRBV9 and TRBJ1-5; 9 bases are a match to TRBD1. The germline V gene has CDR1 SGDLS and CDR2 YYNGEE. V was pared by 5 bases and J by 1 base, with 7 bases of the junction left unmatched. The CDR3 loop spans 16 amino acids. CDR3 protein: CASRPRTGDSNQPQHF. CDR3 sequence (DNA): TGTGCCAGCAGACCGAGGACAGGGGACAGCAATCAGCCCCAGCATTTT.

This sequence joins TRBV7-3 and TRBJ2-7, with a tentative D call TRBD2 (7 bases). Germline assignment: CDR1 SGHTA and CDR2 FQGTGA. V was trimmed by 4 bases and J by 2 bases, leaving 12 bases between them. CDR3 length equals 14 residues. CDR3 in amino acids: CASSYTGGPYEQYF. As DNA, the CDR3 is TGTGCCAGCAGCTATACCGGGGGGCCCTACGAGCAGTACTTC. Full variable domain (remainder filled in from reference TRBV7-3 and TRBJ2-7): GAGVSQTPSNKVTEKGKYVELRCDPISGHTALYWYRQSLGQGPEFLIYFQGTGAADDSGLPNDRFFAVRPEGSVSTLKIQRTERGDSAVYLCASSYTGGPYEQYFGPGTRLTVT.

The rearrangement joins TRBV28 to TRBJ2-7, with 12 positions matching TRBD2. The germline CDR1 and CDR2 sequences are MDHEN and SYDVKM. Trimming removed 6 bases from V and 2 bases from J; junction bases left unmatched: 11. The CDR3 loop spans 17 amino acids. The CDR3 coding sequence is TGTGCCAGCAGGGAGGCCCCTAGCGGGAGGGGAGCCTACGAGCAGTACTTC. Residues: CASREAPSGRGAYEQYF.

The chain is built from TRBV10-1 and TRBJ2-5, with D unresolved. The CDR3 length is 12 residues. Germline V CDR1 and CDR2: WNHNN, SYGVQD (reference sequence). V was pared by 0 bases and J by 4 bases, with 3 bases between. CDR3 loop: CASSESGETQYF. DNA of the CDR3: TGCGCCAGCAGTGAGTCCGGAGAGACCCAGTACTTC.